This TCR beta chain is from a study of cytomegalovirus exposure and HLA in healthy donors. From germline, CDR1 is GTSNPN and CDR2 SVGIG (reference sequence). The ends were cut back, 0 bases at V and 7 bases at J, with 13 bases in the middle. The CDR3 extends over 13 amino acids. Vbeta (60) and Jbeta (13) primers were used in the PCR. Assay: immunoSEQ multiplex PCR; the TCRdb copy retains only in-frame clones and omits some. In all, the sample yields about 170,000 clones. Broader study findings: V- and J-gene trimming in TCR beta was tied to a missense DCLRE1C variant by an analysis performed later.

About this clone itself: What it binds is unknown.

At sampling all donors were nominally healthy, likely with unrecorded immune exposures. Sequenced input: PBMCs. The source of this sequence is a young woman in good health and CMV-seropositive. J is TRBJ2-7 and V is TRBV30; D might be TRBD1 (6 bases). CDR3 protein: CAWSVWGPGEQYF. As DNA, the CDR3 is TGTGCCTGGAGTGTCTGGGGGCCGGGTGAGCAGTACTTC. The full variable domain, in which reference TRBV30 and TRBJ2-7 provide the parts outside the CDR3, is SQTIHQWPATLVQPVGSPLSLECTVEGTSNPNLYWYRQAAGRGLQLLFYSVGIGQISSEVPQNLSASRPQDRQFILSSKKLLLSDSGFYLCAWSVWGPGEQYFGPGTRLTVT.